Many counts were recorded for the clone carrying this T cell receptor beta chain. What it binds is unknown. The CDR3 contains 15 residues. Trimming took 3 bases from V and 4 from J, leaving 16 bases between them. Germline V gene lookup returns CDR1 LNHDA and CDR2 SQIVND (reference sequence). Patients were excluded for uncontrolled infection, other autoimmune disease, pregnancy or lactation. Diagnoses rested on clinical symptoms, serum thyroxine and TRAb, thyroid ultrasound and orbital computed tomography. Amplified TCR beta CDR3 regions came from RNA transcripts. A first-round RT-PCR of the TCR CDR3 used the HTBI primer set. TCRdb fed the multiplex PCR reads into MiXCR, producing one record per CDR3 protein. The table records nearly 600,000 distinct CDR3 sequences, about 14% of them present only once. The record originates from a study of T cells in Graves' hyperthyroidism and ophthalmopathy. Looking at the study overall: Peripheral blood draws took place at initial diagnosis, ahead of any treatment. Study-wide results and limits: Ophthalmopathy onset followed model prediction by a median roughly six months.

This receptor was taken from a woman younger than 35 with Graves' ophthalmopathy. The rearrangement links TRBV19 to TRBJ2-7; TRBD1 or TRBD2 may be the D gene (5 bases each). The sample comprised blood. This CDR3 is CASSIYGGQLYEQYF. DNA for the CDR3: TGTGCCAGTAGTATCTACGGAGGACAATTGTACGAGCAGTACTTC.